These 32 T cell receptor beta chains originate from one sample sequenced in a study of beta chain features in type 1 diabetes. The sequenced template was cDNA made from the entire isolated RNA. Assay: immunoSEQ multiplex PCR; the TCRdb copy retains only in-frame clones and omits some. The sample lists under 250,000 clones; roughly 15% were seen once. The sequencing sample was made of naive CD4+ T cells from blood. The receptor source for this set is a woman between 40 and 50 years old in good health.

This clone has just a few counts. CDR3 sequence (DNA): TGTGCCAGCAATGCGGCGGGGAACACCGGGGAGCTGTTTTTT. It encodes CASNAAGNTGELFF. The rearrangement links TRBV19 to TRBJ2-2; perhaps TRBD2 as D (5 bases). CDR3 length equals 14 residues. V lost 9 bases to trimming and J lost 1 base, with 12 bases between them. Germline V gene sequence: CDR1 LNHDA, CDR2 SQIVND (reference sequence).

In this sample, this clone turned up a few times. The chain has TRBV7-9 and TRBJ1-5; 7 bases agree with TRBD1. The CDR3 length is 16 residues. The V segment lost 4 bases and the J segment 2 bases; nucleotides outside the gene matches: 8. Germline CDR1 reads SEHNR; CDR2 reads FQNEAQ (reference sequence). In nucleotides, the CDR3 is TGTGCCAGCAGCTCACCCCTCGGACAGGGCAATCAGCCCCAGCATTTT. Translating gives CASSSPLGQGNQPQHF.

The CDR3 protein is CASSPFRAGRDTEAFF. CDR3 DNA sequence: TGTGCCAGCAGCCCTTTCAGGGCCGGAAGGGACACTGAAGCTTTCTTT. This sequence joins TRBV14 and TRBJ1-1, with D perhaps TRBD1 (5 bases). The ends were cut back, 4 bases at V and 3 bases at J, with 18 bases in the middle. The CDR3 has 16 amino acids. Germline CDR1 and CDR2: SGHDN and FVKESK.

This clone was detected many times. The chain recombines TRBV7-2 with TRBJ2-7, with D perhaps TRBD1 (6 bases). V shed 6 bases and J shed 7 bases, with 13 bases lying between them. The length of the CDR3 is 12 residues. CDR1 is SGHTA and CDR2 is FQGNSA in the germline V gene. Here the CDR3 reads CASSSQGMEQYF. CDR3 nucleotides: TGTGCCAGCAGTTCACAGGGCATGGAGCAGTACTTC.

This chain joins TRBV11-2 and TRBJ2-7; maybe TRBD1 (6 bases). Trimming stripped 5 bases from V and 2 bases from J, with 16 bases between. CDR3 size: 15 residues. Germline V gene lookup returns CDR1 SGHAT and CDR2 FQNNGV. CDR3 nucleotide sequence: TGTGCCAGCAGCCCTCGGACAGCTTACACCTACGAGCAGTACTTC. Protein sequence: CASSPRTAYTYEQYF.

This clone was counted a few times. V is TRBV13 and J is TRBJ2-3; TRBD2 matches 8 bases. This CDR3 has 16 amino acids. Germline CDR1 is PRHDT and CDR2 is FYEKMQ (reference sequence). V was clipped by 5 bases and J by 2 bases; unmatched bases: 9. The DNA for the CDR3 is TGTGCCAGCAGCCCTCGAGCGGGGGTCAACACAGATACGCAGTATTTT. It specifies CASSPRAGVNTDTQYF.

There are a few counts of this clone. J is TRBJ2-3 and V is TRBV6-4; 8 bases agree with TRBD2. J was trimmed by 5 bases and V by 5 bases; bases with no gene match: 9. CDR3 size: 15 residues. The V gene's germline CDR1 is MRHNA and CDR2 SNTAGT. The CDR3 coding sequence is TGTGCCAGCAGTCTCCGGGGGGGCTTTGGAGATACGCAGTATTTT. This gives the protein CASSLRGGFGDTQYF.

V usage is TRBV25-1 and J usage is TRBJ1-4; weak D call: TRBD1 (5 bases). Germline V lookup: CDR1 MGHDK, CDR2 SYGVNS. V was pared by 1 base and J by 0 bases, with 9 bases between. The CDR3 runs to 16 residues. The CDR3 DNA follows: TGTGCCAGCAGTGAATTCGGCAGGGCAACTAATGAAAAACTGTTTTTT. Amino acid sequence: CASSEFGRATNEKLFF.

The chain couples TRBV6-1 to TRBJ1-1, with D perhaps matching TRBD1 (6 bases). The germline V and J ends were trimmed by 2 bases and 4 bases, with 11 bases remaining between them. The CDR3 extends over 14 amino acids. Germline loops: CDR1 MNHNS, CDR2 SASEGT. In DNA, the CDR3 is TGTGCCAGCAGTGAACGGGGGGCCGGCACTGAAGCTTTCTTT. It specifies CASSERGAGTEAFF.

V usage is TRBV5-1 and J usage is TRBJ2-2, with 8 positions matching TRBD1. Looked up from germline, CDR1 is SGHRS and CDR2 is YFSETQ. V trimming: 4 bases; J trimming: 4 bases; junction bases outside the gene matches: 6. The CDR3 covers 15 residues. CDR3 DNA: TGCGCCAGCAGCCCAAGGACAGGGATCACCGGGGAGCTGTTTTTT. It is translated as CASSPRTGITGELFF.

In this sample, this clone turned up a few times. This chain uses TRBV7-2 with TRBJ1-1; no clear D. CDR3 length equals 13 residues. V was pared by 5 bases and J by 2 bases, with 9 bases between. The germline V gene has CDR1 SGHTA and CDR2 FQGNSA. The DNA of the CDR3 is TGTGCCAGCAGCCCGACAACTAACACTGAAGCTTTCTTT. Protein product: CASSPTTNTEAFF.

This chain joins TRBV29-1 and TRBJ2-7; 9 bases agree with TRBD2. The CDR3 is made up of 14 amino acids. Looked up from germline, CDR1 is SQVTM and CDR2 is ANQGSEA. The J segment lost 2 bases and the V segment lost 8 bases, leaving 10 bases of the junction unmatched. The CDR3 DNA is TGCAGCAAGGAGGGGCGGGAGGGAGCCTACGAGCAGTACTTC. Amino acid sequence: CSKEGREGAYEQYF.

The J gene is TRBJ2-2, the V gene TRBV25-1; TRBD1 aligns across 11 bases. Trimming cost V 4 bases and J 6 bases; bases outside gene matches: 4. Germline CDR1 and CDR2: MGHDK and SYGVNS. This CDR3 contains 15 residues. CDR3 DNA: TGTGCCAGCAGTGGGACAGGGGGCGCCCCCGGGGAGCTGTTTTTT. This gives the protein CASSGTGGAPGELFF.

This clone turned up a few times. DNA for the CDR3: TGTGCCAGTAGTAAGGACAGATATGAGACCCAGTACTTC. Translating it yields CASSKDRYETQYF. The chain couples TRBV19 to TRBJ2-5; a possible D gene is TRBD1 (6 bases). Trimming cost V 4 bases and J 5 bases, with 11 bases left between them. Per the germline V gene, CDR1 is LNHDA and CDR2 is SQIVND (reference sequence). The CDR3 is 13 amino acids.

Worth noting for this clone: The sample has other DNA sequences that encode this CDR3 too. The chain joins TRBV5-1 to TRBJ2-7; 8 positions agree with TRBD1. CDR1 and CDR2 (germline): SGHRS, YFSETQ. This CDR3 spans 14 amino acids. V was pared by 0 bases and J by 3 bases, with 2 bases of the junction left unmatched. This chain's CDR3 is CASSLGQGSYEQYF. The CDR3 region has the DNA TGCGCCAGCAGCTTGGGACAGGGGAGCTACGAGCAGTACTTC. Looking up the rest from reference TRBV5-1 and TRBJ2-7 gives the full variable domain: KAGVTQTPRYLIKTRGQQVTLSCSPISGHRSVSWYQQTPGQGLQFLFEYFSETQRNKGNFPGRFSGRQFSNSRSEMNVSTLELGDSALYLCASSLGQGSYEQYFGPGTRLTVT.

CDR3: CASSVGRGQGAGELFF. CDR3 nucleotide sequence: TGTGCCAGCAGCGTAGGTCGGGGACAGGGGGCCGGGGAGCTGTTTTTT. The chain couples TRBV9 to TRBJ2-2; TRBD1 matches at 11 bases. CDR3 length equals 16 residues. Trimming at V came to 0 bases and at J to 6 bases, leaving 4 bases not matched to a gene. Germline V gives CDR1 SGDLS, CDR2 YYNGEE.

The J gene is TRBJ2-1, the V gene TRBV6-5; maybe TRBD2 (5 bases). The CDR3 spans 14 residues. V gave up 0 bases and J gave up 8 bases, with 11 bases separating them. CDR1 MNHEY and CDR2 SVGAGI come from the germline V gene. CDR3 DNA sequence: TGTGCCAGCAGTTACTCCCTCGGGGTCGATGAGCAGTTCTTC. Translating gives CASSYSLGVDEQFF.

A few counts support this clone. The rearrangement joins TRBV10-3 to TRBJ2-1, with 9 bases that match TRBD1. The germline gives CDR1 ENHRY, CDR2 SYGVKD. Trimming at V came to 8 bases and at J to 3 bases, leaving 11 bases not matched to a gene. The CDR3 extends over 16 amino acids. This chain's CDR3 is CAIGAPTGGSYNEQFF. As DNA, the CDR3 is TGTGCCATCGGGGCCCCGACAGGGGGAAGCTACAATGAGCAGTTCTTC.

The chain's CDR3 is CASSWGSGGPYETQYF. DNA of the CDR3: TGTGCCAGCAGCTGGGGAAGCGGGGGGCCGTACGAGACCCAGTACTTC. The gene calls are TRBV7-9 and TRBJ2-5; TRBD2 aligns across 9 bases. The CDR3 contains 16 residues. The V gene end was trimmed by 4 bases and the J gene end by 5 bases; junction bases not matched to a gene: 11. Germline loops: CDR1 SEHNR, CDR2 FQNEAQ (reference sequence).

The chain combines TRBV7-2 with TRBJ2-7; 9 positions agree with TRBD1. Germline loops: CDR1 SGHTA, CDR2 FQGNSA. V gave up 5 bases and J gave up 6 bases; unmatched junction bases: 11. The CDR3 extends over 15 amino acids. CDR3 coding DNA: TGTGCCAGCAGCATCTCCGGGACAGGGCTCTCCGAGCAGTACTTC. It translates to CASSISGTGLSEQYF.

This clone was counted only a few times. The gene calls are TRBV6-5 and TRBJ2-5; 10 nucleotides agree with TRBD1. V was clipped by 2 bases and J by 4 bases; unmatched bases: 7. Looked up from germline, CDR1 is MNHEY and CDR2 is SVGAGI. The CDR3 length is 16 residues. The CDR3 DNA reads as TGTGCCAGCAGTTACGAGACAGGGGGCCTGGGAGAGACCCAGTACTTC. The encoded protein is CASSYETGGLGETQYF.

The CDR3 reads CASSLDRGDGYTF. Here the CDR3 DNA reads TGTGCCAGCAGTTTGGACAGGGGGGATGGCTACACCTTC. The chain uses TRBV27 and TRBJ1-2; 10 nucleotides line up with TRBD1. V was clipped by 3 bases and J by 6 bases; unmatched bases: 1. The CDR3 spans 13 residues. Germline CDR1 and CDR2: MNHEY and SMNVEV (reference sequence).

This clone has only a few counts. The chain recombines TRBV7-9 with TRBJ1-6, with 8 nucleotides matching TRBD1. CDR1 and CDR2 (germline): SEHNR, FQNEAQ (reference sequence). The CDR3 is made up of 15 amino acids. J was trimmed by 10 bases and V by 4 bases; bases with no gene match: 9. The CDR3: CASSSSGGAESPLHF. The DNA of the CDR3 is TGTGCCAGCAGCTCTTCAGGGGGCGCAGAGTCACCCCTCCACTTT.

The chain joins TRBV5-5 to TRBJ2-1; D may be TRBD1 (6 bases). With 0 bases removed from V and 3 bases from J, the gap between germline ends came to 10 bases. CDR1 SGHKS and CDR2 YYEKEE come from the germline V gene (reference sequence). This CDR3 comprises 15 residues. The CDR3 sequence is CASSLGGHSYNEQFF. The CDR3 DNA follows: TGTGCCAGCAGCTTGGGGGGACACAGCTACAATGAGCAGTTCTTC.

This chain joins TRBV20-1 and TRBJ2-5; D unclear. The V end lost 5 bases, the J end lost 1 base, and 5 bases lay between the germline ends. The CDR3 totals 11 residues. The germline gives CDR1 DFQATT, CDR2 SNEGSKA (reference sequence). Here the CDR3 reads CSAFRQETQYF. CDR3 coding DNA: TGCAGTGCTTTCCGCCAAGAGACCCAGTACTTC.

The chain joins TRBV7-2 to TRBJ2-5; 10 nucleotides agree with TRBD1. The V gene's germline CDR1 is SGHTA and CDR2 FQGNSA. CDR3 length equals 15 residues. The ends lost 5 bases at V and 5 bases at J; junction bases unmatched: 8. CDR3 sequence reads: CASSARQGARETQYF. CDR3 DNA sequence: TGTGCCAGCAGCGCCCGACAGGGGGCGCGGGAGACCCAGTACTTC.

This clone occurred a few times. The chain is built from TRBV7-2 and TRBJ2-1; 8 bases map to TRBD2. The CDR3 contains 14 residues. Germline lookup yields CDR1 SGHTA and CDR2 FQGNSA. Trimming removed 4 bases from V and 8 bases from J; junction bases left unmatched: 7. In nucleotides, the CDR3 is TGTGCCAGCAGCTGGGGACTAGTTGGCGATGAGCAGTTCTTC. Translation gives CASSWGLVGDEQFF.

This clone was counted only a few times. The chain joins TRBV27 to TRBJ2-3; possibly TRBD1 for D (6 bases). Trimming removed 4 bases from V and 0 bases from J, with 11 bases in between. Germline V gene sequence: CDR1 MNHEY, CDR2 SMNVEV (reference sequence). The CDR3 is 15 residues long. CDR3 loop: CASSYRTVSTDTQYF. Here the CDR3 DNA reads TGTGCCAGCAGTTATCGGACAGTTAGCACAGATACGCAGTATTTT.

This clone was seen a few times. This sequence joins TRBV5-1 and TRBJ2-7; TRBD1 agrees at 9 bases. The CDR3 covers 14 residues. Germline values: CDR1 SGHRS, CDR2 YFSETQ. V shed 4 bases, J shed 5 bases, and the junction held 7 bases outside the gene matches. CDR3 DNA sequence: TGCGCCAGCAGCCTTCGGACAGGGGCCAACGAGCAGTACTTC. It translates to CASSLRTGANEQYF.

There are a few counts of this clone. CDR3 residues: CASSYSEGSNEQYF. The CDR3 region has the DNA TGTGCCAGCAGTTACTCGGAGGGGTCGAACGAGCAGTACTTC. This chain joins TRBV6-5 and TRBJ2-7; possible D gene TRBD2, 6 bases. V gave up 0 bases and J gave up 5 bases, with 11 bases separating them. This CDR3 has 14 residues. Germline CDR1 reads MNHEY; CDR2 reads SVGAGI.

This chain uses TRBV10-3 with TRBJ2-7; the match to TRBD2 covers 11 bases. V trimming: 4 bases; J trimming: 6 bases; junction bases outside the gene matches: 8. The CDR3 length is 15 residues. Germline-derived CDR1 and CDR2 are ENHRY and SYGVKD. CDR3 sequence: CAISVRLAGGGEQYF. The CDR3 DNA follows: TGTGCCATCAGTGTAAGGCTAGCGGGGGGAGGCGAGCAGTACTTC.

The chain joins TRBV5-6 to TRBJ1-1; D perhaps matches TRBD1 (6 bases). Germline V gene lookup returns CDR1 SGHDT and CDR2 YYEEEE. V shed 1 base and J shed 7 bases, with 11 bases lying between them. CDR3 length: 13 residues. In DNA form, the CDR3 reads TGTGCCAGCAGCTTGACAGGGTTGAGTGAAGCTTTCTTT. It specifies CASSLTGLSEAFF.